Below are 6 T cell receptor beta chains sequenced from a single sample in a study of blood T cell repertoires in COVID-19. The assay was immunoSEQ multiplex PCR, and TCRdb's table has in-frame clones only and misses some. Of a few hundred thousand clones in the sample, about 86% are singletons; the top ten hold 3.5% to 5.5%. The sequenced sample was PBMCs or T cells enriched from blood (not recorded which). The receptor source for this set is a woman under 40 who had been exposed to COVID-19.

This CDR3 is CSVLATSTDTQYF. CDR3 DNA sequence: TGCAGCGTCCTAGCGACCAGCACAGATACGCAGTATTTT. This chain uses TRBV29-1 with TRBJ2-3, with D maybe TRBD2 (6 bases). The CDR3 has 13 amino acids. Trimming left V 6 bases short and J 0 bases short, with 10 bases between. Germline lookup yields CDR1 SQVTM and CDR2 ANQGSEA.

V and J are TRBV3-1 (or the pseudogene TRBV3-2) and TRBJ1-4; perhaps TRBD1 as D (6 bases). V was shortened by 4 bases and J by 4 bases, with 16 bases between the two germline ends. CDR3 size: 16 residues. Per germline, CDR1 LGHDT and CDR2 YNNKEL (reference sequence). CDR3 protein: CASSPTEGQINEKLFF. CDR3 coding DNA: TGTGCCAGCAGCCCCACCGAGGGACAAATTAATGAAAAACTGTTTTTT.

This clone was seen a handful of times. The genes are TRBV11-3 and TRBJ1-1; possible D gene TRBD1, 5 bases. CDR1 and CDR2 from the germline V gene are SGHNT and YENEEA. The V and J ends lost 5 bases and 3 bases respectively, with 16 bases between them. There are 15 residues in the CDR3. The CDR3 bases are TGTGCCAGCAGCCCAGACGGGGGGGGATACACTGAAGCTTTCTTT. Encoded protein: CASSPDGGGYTEAFF.

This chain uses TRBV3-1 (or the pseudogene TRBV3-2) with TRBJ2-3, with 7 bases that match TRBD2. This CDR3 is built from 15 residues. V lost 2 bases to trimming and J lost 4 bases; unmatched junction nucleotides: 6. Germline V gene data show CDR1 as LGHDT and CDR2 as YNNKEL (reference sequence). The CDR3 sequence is CASSQFPTSADTQYF. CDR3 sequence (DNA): TGTGCCAGCAGCCAATTCCCCACTAGCGCAGATACGCAGTATTTT.

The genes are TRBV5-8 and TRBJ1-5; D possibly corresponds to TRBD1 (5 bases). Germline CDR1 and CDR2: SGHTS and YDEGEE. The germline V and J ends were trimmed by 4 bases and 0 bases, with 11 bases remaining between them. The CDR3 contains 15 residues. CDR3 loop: CASSQGGYSNQPQHF. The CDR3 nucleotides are TGTGCCAGCAGCCAGGGTGGTTATAGCAATCAGCCCCAGCATTTT.

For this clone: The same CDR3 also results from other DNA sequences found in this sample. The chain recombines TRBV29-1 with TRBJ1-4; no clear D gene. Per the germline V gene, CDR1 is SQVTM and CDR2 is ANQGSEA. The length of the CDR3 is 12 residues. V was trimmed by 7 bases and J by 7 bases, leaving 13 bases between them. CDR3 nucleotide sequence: TGCAGCGGCCGGACGGGGTCTGAAAAACTGTTTTTT. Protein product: CSGRTGSEKLFF.